This TCR beta chain derives from a study of shared clonotypes between healthy human individuals. The study's findings and limits: Of the naive CD4 clonotypes, around 4.7% were shared across a few donors.

Trimming took 4 bases from V and 2 from J; bases not matched to a gene: 4. Germline loops: CDR1 SGHNT, CDR2 YYREEE (reference sequence). The CDR3 loop spans 15 amino acids. Sequencing was performed with immunoSEQ multiplex PCR; in TCRdb, only in-frame clones are kept and a portion is missing. The data show about 1.5 million clones, 95% to 99% seen once. On this clone itself: Its antigen is unknown.

Healthy and HIV-negative, the adult donors had no recent acute infections or vaccinations. The donors were all Caucasian adults (living in Nashville, Tennessee). Investigators divided CD4+ cells into CD45RA+ naive and CD45RA-negative memory subsets. The source material was naive CD4+ T cells sorted from blood. Specified subset: CD45RA+ positively selected. The source is a young man in good health. The chain couples TRBV5-4 to TRBJ1-3, with TRBD1 identical over 9 bases. The CDR3 loop reads CASSRGTGPGNTIYF. The CDR3 coding sequence is TGTGCCAGCAGCCGAGGGACAGGGCCTGGAAACACCATATATTTT.